Presented here are 20 T cell receptor beta chains from one specimen sequenced in a study of blood T cell repertoires in COVID-19. Produced via immunoSEQ multiplex PCR; TCRdb's table is partial and in-frame only. Of 200,000 or so clones listed, around 84% were seen once; the top ten hold about 11%. The sequencing sample was made of peripheral blood. The source is a woman of 80 years or more with COVID-19, enrolled during active disease.

The chain carries TRBV9 and TRBJ1-3, with D tentatively TRBD1 (5 bases). Germline V gene sequence: CDR1 SGDLS, CDR2 YYNGEE. This CDR3 has 18 amino acids. Trimming left V 4 bases short and J 4 bases short, with 24 bases between. CDR3: CASSSSPGGGAQGNTIYF. The CDR3 DNA follows: TGTGCCAGCAGCTCATCACCGGGGGGGGGAGCACAAGGAAACACCATATATTTT.

The genes are TRBV27 and TRBJ1-1, with TRBD1 identical over 11 bases. The CDR3 consists of 16 residues. V shed 5 bases, J shed 5 bases, and the junction held 10 bases outside the gene matches. CDR1 is MNHEY, CDR2 SMNVEV, per germline (reference sequence). CDR3 sequence (DNA): TGTGCCAGCAGTCCGGGGACAGGGGGGAGAGGAACTGAAGCTTTCTTT. Residues: CASSPGTGGRGTEAFF.

The genes are TRBV9 and TRBJ1-4; D call uncertain. Germline V gives CDR1 SGDLS, CDR2 YYNGEE. V lost 4 bases, J lost 3 bases, and 16 bases lay in between. CDR3 length: 16 amino acids. The CDR3 spells CASSPREGRPNEKLFF. The CDR3 region has the DNA TGTGCCAGCAGCCCCCGAGAAGGGAGGCCTAATGAAAAACTGTTTTTT.

The V gene is TRBV3-1 (or the pseudogene TRBV3-2), the J gene TRBJ1-2; D is ambiguous. This CDR3 spans 13 amino acids. CDR1 and CDR2 (germline): LGHDT, YNNKEL (reference sequence). The ends were cut back, 4 bases at V and 7 bases at J, with 13 bases in the middle. CDR3 loop: CASSPRTLSGYTF. In nucleotides, the CDR3 is TGTGCCAGCAGCCCTCGGACTCTGTCTGGCTACACCTTC.

This chain links TRBV6-5 with TRBJ1-1, with a weak D call TRBD1 (5 bases). CDR3 length: 15 residues. V was clipped by 7 bases and J by 10 bases, with 25 bases between them. Germline assignment: CDR1 MNHEY and CDR2 SVGAGI. The DNA of the CDR3 is TGTGCCAGCAAACCCGTTCCAGGGCCTGGAAGACGAGCTTTCTTT. It yields the protein CASKPVPGPGRRAFF.

V usage is TRBV30 and J usage is TRBJ1-2; TRBD1 aligns across 7 bases. From germline, CDR1 is GTSNPN and CDR2 SVGIG (reference sequence). The CDR3 has 13 residues. V dropped 2 bases and J dropped 5; count of bases not matched to a gene: 5. The CDR3 DNA reads TGTGCCTGGAGTCCGGACAGGTCATATGGCTACACCTTC. Translating it yields CAWSPDRSYGYTF.

The chain employs TRBV28 and TRBJ2-1; 7 positions agree with TRBD1. There are 15 residues in the CDR3. The J segment lost 0 bases and the V segment lost 6 bases, leaving 5 bases of the junction unmatched. Germline CDR1 reads MDHEN; CDR2 reads SYDVKM. DNA of the CDR3: TGTGCCAGCAGGCGACAGGGCGCCTCCTACAATGAGCAGTTCTTC. Its translation: CASRRQGASYNEQFF. The full variable domain, in which reference TRBV28 and TRBJ2-1 provide the parts outside the CDR3, is DVKVTQSSRYLVKRTGEKVFLECVQDMDHENMFWYRQDPGLGLRLIYFSYDVKMKEKGDIPEGYSVSREKKERFSLILESASTNQTSMYLCASRRQGASYNEQFFGPGTRLTVL.

The CDR3 loop is CASIPKEGAGNQPQHF. In DNA form, the CDR3 reads TGTGCCAGCATTCCTAAGGAGGGGGCAGGCAATCAGCCCCAGCATTTT. The V gene is TRBV2, the J gene TRBJ1-5; 7 positions match TRBD1. The germline V gene encodes CDR1 SNHLY and CDR2 FYNNEI. The J segment lost 2 bases and the V segment lost 7 bases, leaving 11 bases of the junction unmatched. CDR3 length equals 16 residues.

The chain employs TRBV19 and TRBJ1-6; no clear D gene. The CDR3 has 17 residues. Germline loops: CDR1 LNHDA, CDR2 SQIVND (reference sequence). Trimming removed 5 bases at V and 0 bases at J, with 14 bases between. The CDR3 is CASSFDTSSSYNSPLHF. The CDR3 DNA sequence: TGTGCCAGTAGTTTCGACACCTCGAGCTCCTATAATTCACCCCTCCACTTT.

The chain couples TRBV28 to TRBJ2-1, with 8 positions matching TRBD1. V shed 8 bases, J shed 8 bases, and the junction held 8 bases outside the gene matches. The CDR3 length is 13 residues. In germline, CDR1 is MDHEN, CDR2 SYDVKM. CDR3 in amino acids: CASGQGSTYEQFF. DNA of the CDR3: TGTGCCAGCGGACAGGGTAGTACCTATGAGCAGTTCTTC.

The chain joins TRBV9 to TRBJ1-6, with D hard to call. Looked up from germline, CDR1 is SGDLS and CDR2 is YYNGEE. This CDR3 is 15 amino acids long. Trimming removed 1 base from V and 3 bases from J, with 8 bases in between. Here the CDR3 DNA reads TGTGCCAGCAGCGTACACCGGGACTATAATTCACCCCTCCACTTT. Translating gives CASSVHRDYNSPLHF.

This clone showed up just once. The V gene is TRBV18, the J gene TRBJ1-3; no definite D call. Germline V gene sequence: CDR1 KGHSH, CDR2 LQKENI. The CDR3 contains 14 residues. The V gene lost 4 bases and the J gene lost 4 bases, with 11 bases spanning the gap. The CDR3 DNA sequence: TGTGCCAGCTCACAAGACACATCCGGAAACACCATATATTTT. This sequence encodes CASSQDTSGNTIYF.

This clone was recorded only once. This chain joins TRBV7-9 and TRBJ1-1, with D unclear. Trimming removed 0 bases at V and 10 bases at J, with 9 bases between. Germline V lookup: CDR1 SEHNR, CDR2 FQNEAQ (reference sequence). CDR3 length: 12 residues. CDR3 nucleotides: TGTGCCAGCAGCTTAGCACCTCAGGTAGCTTTCTTT. This translates into CASSLAPQVAFF.

The chain links TRBV5-8 to TRBJ2-1; 8 nucleotides line up with TRBD2. Germline trimming cut 8 bases from V and 4 bases from J; bases unmatched to any gene: 11. In germline, CDR1 is SGHTS, CDR2 YDEGEE. There are 15 residues in the CDR3. CDR3 sequence (DNA): TGTGCCAGTTTAACCAGCGGGGGCGGGTACAATGAGCAGTTCTTC. Its translation is CASLTSGGGYNEQFF.

This clone has just one count. The chain uses TRBV28 and TRBJ2-3; 7 bases match TRBD1. V lost 2 bases to trimming and J lost 4 bases; unmatched junction nucleotides: 9. Germline CDR1 reads MDHEN; CDR2 reads SYDVKM. There are 16 residues in the CDR3. Here the CDR3 DNA reads TGTGCCAGCAGTTTAGTACAGGGGCTTCAGGCAGATACGCAGTATTTT. It specifies CASSLVQGLQADTQYF.

In its sample, this clone was seen a few times. The chain carries TRBV27 and TRBJ1-4, with D tentatively TRBD1 (6 bases). The ends were cut back, 0 bases at V and 4 bases at J, with 12 bases in the middle. Per germline, CDR1 MNHEY and CDR2 SMNVEV (reference sequence). The CDR3 spans 16 residues. The CDR3 is CASSLSGGRGNEKLFF. The CDR3 region has the DNA TGTGCCAGCAGTTTATCGGGGGGGCGAGGTAATGAAAAACTGTTTTTT.

This chain joins TRBV6-5 and TRBJ1-4; a possible D gene is TRBD1 (5 bases). Trimming cost V 6 bases and J 0 bases, with 11 bases left between them. The CDR3 consists of 15 residues. Germline lookup yields CDR1 MNHEY and CDR2 SVGAGI. This CDR3 is CASRRQFATNEKLFF. DNA for the CDR3: TGTGCCAGCAGACGACAGTTTGCAACTAATGAAAAACTGTTTTTT.

V usage is TRBV11-1 and J usage is TRBJ1-1, with D unclear. This CDR3 is built from 12 residues. Trimming took 5 bases from V and 5 from J, leaving 9 bases between them. Germline V lookup: CDR1 SGHAT, CDR2 FQDESV (reference sequence). Written as DNA, the CDR3 is TGTGCCAGCAGCGGAGGAAATACTGAAGCTTTCTTT. This codes for CASSGGNTEAFF.

The V call is TRBV14, the J call TRBJ1-1, with D unclear. The CDR3 is 13 residues long. Trimming removed 8 bases from V and 1 base from J, with 11 bases in between. CDR1 and CDR2 from the germline V gene are SGHDN and FVKESK. The CDR3 here is CASEPSPNTEAFF. CDR3 DNA: TGTGCCAGCGAGCCGTCTCCGAACACTGAAGCTTTCTTT.

V and J are TRBV10-2 and TRBJ2-7; 7 bases are shared with TRBD2. V lost 5 bases and J lost 0; bases outside the gene matches: 4. Germline lookup yields CDR1 WSHSY and CDR2 SAAADI. The CDR3 totals 14 residues. CDR3 nucleotide sequence: TGCGCCAGCAGTAGCGGGGTAAGCTCCTACGAGCAGTACGTC. Its translation: CASSSGVSSYEQYV.